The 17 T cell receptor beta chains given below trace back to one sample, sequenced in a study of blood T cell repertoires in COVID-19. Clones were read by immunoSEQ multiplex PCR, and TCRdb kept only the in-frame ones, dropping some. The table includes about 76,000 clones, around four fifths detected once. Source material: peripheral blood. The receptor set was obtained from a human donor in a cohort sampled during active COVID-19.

DNA of the CDR3: TGCGCCAGCAGCGACCGGGACAGAGCCTCCTACGAGCAGTACTTC. It specifies CASSDRDRASYEQYF. The rearrangement links TRBV5-1 to TRBJ2-7; the match to TRBD1 covers 7 bases. Trimming took 4 bases from V and 0 from J; bases not matched to a gene: 7. Germline V gives CDR1 SGHRS, CDR2 YFSETQ. This CDR3 spans 15 amino acids.

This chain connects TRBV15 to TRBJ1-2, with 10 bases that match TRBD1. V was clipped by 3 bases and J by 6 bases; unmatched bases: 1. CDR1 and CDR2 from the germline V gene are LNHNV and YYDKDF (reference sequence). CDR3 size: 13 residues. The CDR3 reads CATSRGTGDGYTF. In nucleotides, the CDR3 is TGTGCCACCAGCAGGGGGACAGGGGATGGCTACACCTTC.

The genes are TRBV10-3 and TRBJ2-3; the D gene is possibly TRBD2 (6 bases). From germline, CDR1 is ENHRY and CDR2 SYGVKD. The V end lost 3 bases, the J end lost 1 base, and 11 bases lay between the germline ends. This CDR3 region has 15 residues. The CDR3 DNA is TGTGCCATCAGTGACCCGGGGGACGGCACAGATACGCAGTATTTT. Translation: CAISDPGDGTDTQYF.

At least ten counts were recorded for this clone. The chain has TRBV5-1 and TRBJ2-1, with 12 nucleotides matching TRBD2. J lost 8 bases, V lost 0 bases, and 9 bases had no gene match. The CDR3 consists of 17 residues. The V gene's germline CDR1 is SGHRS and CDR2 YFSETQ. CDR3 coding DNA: TGCGCCAGCAGCTTGGCGGCTAGCGGGGGGGCCTTGGATGAGCAGTTCTTC. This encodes CASSLAASGGALDEQFF.

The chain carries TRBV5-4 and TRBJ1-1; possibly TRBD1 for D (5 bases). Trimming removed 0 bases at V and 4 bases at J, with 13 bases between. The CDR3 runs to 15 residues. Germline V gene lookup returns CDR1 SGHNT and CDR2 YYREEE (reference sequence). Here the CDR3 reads CASSLAGRGGTEAFF. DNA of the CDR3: TGTGCCAGCAGCTTGGCGGGTAGGGGTGGCACTGAAGCTTTCTTT.

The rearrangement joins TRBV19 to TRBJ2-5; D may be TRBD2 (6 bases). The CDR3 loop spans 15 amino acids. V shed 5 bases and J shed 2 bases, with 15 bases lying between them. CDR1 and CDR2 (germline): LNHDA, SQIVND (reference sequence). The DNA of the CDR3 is TGTGCCAGTAGTGGGCGGGAAAGGGCTCAAGAGACCCAGTACTTC. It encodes CASSGRERAQETQYF.

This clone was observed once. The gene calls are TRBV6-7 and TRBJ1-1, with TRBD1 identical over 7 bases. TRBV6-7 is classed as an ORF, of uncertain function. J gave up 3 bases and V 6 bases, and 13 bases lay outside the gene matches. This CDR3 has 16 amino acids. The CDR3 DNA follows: TGTGCCAGCAGGATACACAGGGGCGGCCGGGACACTGAAGCTTTCTTT. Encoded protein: CASRIHRGGRDTEAFF.

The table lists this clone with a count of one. This CDR3 reads CASSLDSGAPVAQYF. The CDR3 coding sequence is TGTGCCAGCAGCTTGGATAGCGGGGCCCCGGTAGCGCAGTATTTT. The gene calls are TRBV5-5 and TRBJ2-3; 8 nucleotides line up with TRBD2. The CDR3 length is 15 residues. Trimming took 0 bases from V and 10 from J; bases not matched to a gene: 10. CDR1 and CDR2 (germline): SGHKS, YYEKEE (reference sequence).

The CDR3 bases are TGCGCCAGCAGCCAAGATAACAAGGGGGTGGCTGGCTACACCTTC. Its protein product is CASSQDNKGVAGYTF. The gene calls are TRBV4-1 and TRBJ1-2, with D maybe TRBD1 (6 bases). In germline, CDR1 is MGHRA, CDR2 YSYEKL. The CDR3 is 15 amino acids. Trimming removed 0 bases at V and 7 bases at J, with 15 bases between.

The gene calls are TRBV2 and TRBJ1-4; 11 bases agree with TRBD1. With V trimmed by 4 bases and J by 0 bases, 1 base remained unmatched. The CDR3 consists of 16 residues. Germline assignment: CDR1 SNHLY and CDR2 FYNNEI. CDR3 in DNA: TGTGCCAGCAGTGGGGGACAGGGGGCAACTAATGAAAAACTGTTTTTT. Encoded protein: CASSGGQGATNEKLFF.

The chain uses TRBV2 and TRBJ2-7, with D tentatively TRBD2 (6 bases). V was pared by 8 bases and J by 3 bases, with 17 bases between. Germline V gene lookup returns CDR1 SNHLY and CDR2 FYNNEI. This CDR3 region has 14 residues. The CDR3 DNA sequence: TGTGCCAGCCGCGAACTAGCCCAAAACTACGAGCAGTACTTC. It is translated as CASRELAQNYEQYF.

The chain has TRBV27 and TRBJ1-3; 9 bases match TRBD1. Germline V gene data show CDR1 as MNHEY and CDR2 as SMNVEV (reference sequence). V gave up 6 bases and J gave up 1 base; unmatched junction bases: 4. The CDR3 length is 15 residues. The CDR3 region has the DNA TGTGCCAGCAGGCTGACAGGGGGTTCTGGAAACACCATATATTTT. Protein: CASRLTGGSGNTIYF.

The CDR3 region has the DNA TGCGCCAGCAGCCAAGATTACGGGGCTGGAAACACCATATATTTT. Protein sequence: CASSQDYGAGNTIYF. V usage is TRBV4-1 and J usage is TRBJ1-3; D gene uncertain. V lost 0 bases to trimming and J lost 2 bases, with 8 bases between them. The CDR3 spans 15 residues. Germline CDR1 reads MGHRA; CDR2 reads YSYEKL.

This CDR3 reads CASSYPPTGGKAEAFF. CDR3 DNA sequence: TGTGCCAGCAGTTACCCCCCGACAGGGGGGAAGGCTGAAGCTTTCTTT. The rearrangement uses TRBV6-6 and TRBJ1-1, with TRBD1 identical over 9 bases. The CDR3 is 16 amino acids. Trimming cost V 2 bases and J 6 bases; bases outside gene matches: 10. From germline, CDR1 is MNHNY and CDR2 SVGAGI (reference sequence).

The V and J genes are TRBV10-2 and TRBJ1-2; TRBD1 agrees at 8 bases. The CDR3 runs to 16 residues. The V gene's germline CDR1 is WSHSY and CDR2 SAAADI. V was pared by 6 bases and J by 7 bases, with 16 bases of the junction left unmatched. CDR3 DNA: TGCGCCAGCAGCCCTAGGCCCAGGACAGGGCAGAGTGGCTACACCTTC. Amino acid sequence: CASSPRPRTGQSGYTF.

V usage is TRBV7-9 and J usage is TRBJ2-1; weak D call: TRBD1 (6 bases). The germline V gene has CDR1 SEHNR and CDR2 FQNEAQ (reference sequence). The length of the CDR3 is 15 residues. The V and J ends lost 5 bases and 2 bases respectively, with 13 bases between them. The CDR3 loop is CASSHTGSTYNEQFF. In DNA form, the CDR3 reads TGTGCCAGCAGCCACACAGGGTCGACCTACAATGAGCAGTTCTTC.

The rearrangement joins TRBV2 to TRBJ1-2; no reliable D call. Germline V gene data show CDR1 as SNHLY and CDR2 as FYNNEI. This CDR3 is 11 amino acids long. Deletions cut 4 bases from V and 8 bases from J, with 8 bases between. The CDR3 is CASSVLEGYTF. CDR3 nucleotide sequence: TGTGCCAGCAGTGTACTAGAAGGCTACACCTTC.